The rows below give T cell receptor beta chains drawn from one sample of a study of cytomegalovirus exposure and HLA in healthy donors. Profiled with immunoSEQ multiplex PCR; TCRdb holds only in-frame clones, not every one. The sample carries about 150,000 clones, more than 80% recorded once. Sequencing was carried out using PBMCs. These receptors were taken from a middle-aged woman in good health and CMV-seropositive. CDR3s include the opening cysteine and the closing phenylalanine or tryptophan. The D gene is left open where the match is weak. Where a row states a size, it is once, few, many or the class of an expanded clone; other rows omit it.

D: -; V: TRBV7-9; size: once; J: TRBJ1-4; CDR3: CASSHGQGSEKLFF; DNA: TGTGCCAGCAGCCATGGGCAGGGGAGTGAAAAACTGTTTTTT
D: TRBD2; V: TRBV7-9; size: -; J: TRBJ2-7; CDR3: CASSPGLAGATGEQYF; DNA: TGTGCCAGCAGCCCCGGACTAGCGGGAGCTACGGGGGAGCAGTACTTC
D: TRBD1; V: TRBV5-6; size: few; J: TRBJ1-2; CDR3: CASSPGQYYGYTF; DNA: TGTGCCAGCAGCCCGGGACAGTACTATGGCTACACCTTC
D: TRBD2; V: TRBV5-1; size: -; J: TRBJ2-5; CDR3: CASSLAMGGKETQYF; DNA: TGCGCCAGCAGCTTGGCCATGGGGGGGAAAGAGACCCAGTACTTC
D: TRBD1; V: TRBV29-1; size: -; J: TRBJ1-3; CDR3: CSVEGQGANTIYF; DNA: TGCAGCGTTGAGGGACAGGGGGCGAACACCATATATTTT
D: TRBD2; V: TRBV2; size: -; J: TRBJ2-2; CDR3: CASSVAGGETGELFF; DNA: TGTGCCAGCAGTGTAGCGGGAGGGGAAACCGGGGAGCTGTTTTTT
D: TRBD2; V: TRBV29-1; size: once; J: TRBJ2-1; CDR3: CSVDGLAGYNEQFF; DNA: TGCAGCGTGGACGGACTAGCGGGTTACAATGAGCAGTTCTTC
D: TRBD2; V: TRBV6-6; size: -; J: TRBJ2-5; CDR3: CASQSGRAVETQYF; DNA: TGTGCCAGCCAGAGCGGGAGGGCCGTTGAGACCCAGTACTTC
D: TRBD1; V: TRBV19; size: -; J: TRBJ1-5; CDR3: CASSIGQGGNQPQHF; DNA: TGTGCCAGTAGTATCGGACAGGGAGGCAATCAGCCCCAGCATTTT
D: TRBD2; V: TRBV7-2; size: once; J: TRBJ2-7; CDR3: CASSLDGTSGGDRTEQYF; DNA: TGTGCCAGCAGCCTTGACGGGACTAGCGGGGGGGATAGGACCGAGCAGTACTTC
D: TRBD2; V: TRBV7-3; size: -; J: TRBJ2-3; CDR3: CASSPRLAGLTDTQYF; DNA: TGTGCCAGCAGCCCCCGACTAGCGGGCCTCACAGATACGCAGTATTTT
D: -; V: TRBV2; size: -; J: TRBJ2-3; CDR3: CASTPQGLITDTQYF; DNA: TGTGCCAGCACACCCCAGGGATTGATCACAGATACGCAGTATTTT
D: -; V: TRBV11-1; size: -; J: TRBJ2-7; CDR3: CASTLGQGKYEQYF; DNA: TGTGCCAGCACCCTCGGTCAGGGGAAGTACGAGCAGTACTTC
D: TRBD1; V: TRBV5-8; size: -; J: TRBJ2-5; CDR3: CASSTGQGPQETQYF; DNA: TGTGCCAGCAGCACAGGACAGGGACCCCAAGAGACCCAGTACTTC
D: -; V: TRBV28; size: few; J: TRBJ1-1; CDR3: CASRRGGTNTEAFF; DNA: TGTGCCAGTCGGAGGGGGGGAACGAACACTGAAGCTTTCTTT
D: -; V: TRBV10-3; size: -; J: TRBJ2-2; CDR3: CAITRGRERTGELFF; DNA: TGTGCCATCACCCGGGGGCGGGAGAGAACCGGGGAGCTGTTTTTT
D: -; V: TRBV15; size: few; J: TRBJ1-1; CDR3: CATSRDHGATEAFF; DNA: TGTGCCACCAGCAGAGATCATGGAGCGACTGAAGCTTTCTTT
D: -; V: TRBV28; size: -; J: TRBJ1-5; CDR3: CASTNHPGQPQHF; DNA: TGTGCCAGCACGAACCACCCGGGTCAGCCCCAGCATTTT
D: -; V: TRBV28; size: few; J: TRBJ1-4; CDR3: CASSSRLANEKLFF; DNA: TGTGCCAGCAGCTCCCGGTTGGCTAATGAAAAACTGTTTTTT
D: TRBD2; V: TRBV5-1; size: -; J: TRBJ2-1; CDR3: CASRDGTSGGNEQFF; DNA: TGCGCCAGCAGGGATGGGACTAGCGGGGGCAATGAGCAGTTCTTC
D: -; V: TRBV5-1; size: -; J: TRBJ2-2; CDR3: CASSLRGADTGELFF; DNA: TGCGCCAGCAGCTTGCGGGGGGCGGACACCGGGGAGCTGTTTTTT
D: TRBD2; V: TRBV10-3; size: -; J: TRBJ2-7; CDR3: CATLNPLAGASEQYF; DNA: TGTGCGACTCTGAACCCACTAGCGGGAGCGAGTGAGCAGTACTTC
D: -; V: TRBV5-1; size: -; J: TRBJ2-7; CDR3: CASTELPGDSSYEQYF; DNA: TGCGCCAGCACCGAGCTACCGGGGGATAGCTCCTACGAGCAGTACTTC
D: TRBD1; V: TRBV27; size: -; J: TRBJ2-1; CDR3: CASSPRPGQGRFEQFF; DNA: TGTGCCAGCAGTCCCAGGCCGGGACAGGGCAGATTTGAGCAGTTCTTC
D: -; V: TRBV11-2; size: -; J: TRBJ2-7; CDR3: CASNPARVIAYEQYF; DNA: TGTGCCAGCAACCCTGCCCGAGTCATAGCCTACGAGCAGTACTTC
D: -; V: TRBV7-9; size: once; J: TRBJ2-1; CDR3: CASSGRGDNEQFF; DNA: TGTGCCAGCAGTGGAAGGGGCGACAATGAGCAGTTCTTC
D: -; V: TRBV29-1; size: -; J: TRBJ2-7; CDR3: CSVSPGTSSYEQYF; DNA: TGCAGCGTTTCGCCCGGGACAAGTTCCTACGAGCAGTACTTC
D: -; V: TRBV19; size: -; J: TRBJ2-3; CDR3: CASSLGGPDTQYF; DNA: TGTGCCAGTAGCCTCGGGGGGCCCGATACGCAGTATTTT
D: TRBD2; V: TRBV6-1; size: few; J: TRBJ2-7; CDR3: CASNQSPSGAYEQYF; DNA: TGTGCCAGCAATCAAAGCCCTAGCGGGGCCTACGAGCAGTACTTC
D: -; V: TRBV30; size: -; J: TRBJ2-5; CDR3: CAWSLGGAETQYF; DNA: TGTGCCTGGAGCCTTGGAGGGGCAGAGACCCAGTACTTC
D: TRBD1; V: TRBV5-1; size: -; J: TRBJ2-7; CDR3: CASSYGQGLTYEQYF; DNA: TGCGCCAGCAGCTATGGACAGGGCTTAACCTACGAGCAGTACTTC
D: -; V: TRBV9; size: -; J: TRBJ1-2; CDR3: CASRAVGQNYGYTF; DNA: TGTGCCAGCCGTGCTGTCGGACAGAACTATGGCTACACCTTC
D: -; V: TRBV2; size: -; J: TRBJ2-3; CDR3: CASSGPGQSPDTQYF; DNA: TGTGCCAGCAGTGGTCCGGGACAAAGTCCAGATACGCAGTATTTT
D: -; V: TRBV5-6; size: -; J: TRBJ2-7; CDR3: CASSSRRSSYEQYF; DNA: TGTGCCAGCAGCTCCCGACGGAGCTCCTACGAGCAGTACTTC
D: TRBD1; V: TRBV28; size: -; J: TRBJ1-4; CDR3: CASSWEDRGSATNEKLFF; DNA: TGTGCCAGCAGTTGGGAGGACAGGGGATCTGCAACTAATGAAAAACTGTTTTTT
D: -; V: TRBV9; size: -; J: TRBJ1-1; CDR3: CASLKIGGSGEAFF; DNA: TGTGCCAGTCTAAAGATTGGGGGGAGTGGGGAAGCTTTCTTT
D: TRBD1; V: TRBV6-1; size: -; J: TRBJ2-5; CDR3: CASERDRGLETQYF; DNA: TGTGCCAGCGAGCGGGACAGGGGGTTAGAGACCCAGTACTTC
D: TRBD2; V: TRBV9; size: -; J: TRBJ2-5; CDR3: CASSVAGLASRETQYF; DNA: TGTGCCAGCAGCGTAGCTGGACTAGCTAGTAGGGAGACCCAGTACTTC
D: -; V: TRBV9; size: -; J: TRBJ1-6; CDR3: CASSANPGSPLHF; DNA: TGTGCCAGCAGCGCGAATCCGGGATCACCCCTCCACTTT
D: -; V: TRBV9; size: -; J: TRBJ2-7; CDR3: CASSVGTFYEQYF; DNA: TGTGCCAGCAGCGTAGGGACTTTCTACGAGCAGTACTTC
D: -; V: TRBV18; size: -; J: TRBJ2-5; CDR3: CASSPEVPQETQYF; DNA: TGTGCCAGCTCACCTGAGGTCCCGCAAGAGACCCAGTACTTC
D: -; V: TRBV5-1; size: -; J: TRBJ1-3; CDR3: CASSLASAGNTIYF; DNA: TGCGCCAGCAGCTTGGCATCAGCGGGAAACACCATATATTTT
D: TRBD2; V: TRBV28; size: -; J: TRBJ2-7; CDR3: CASSSTSGGAYEQYF; DNA: TGTGCCAGCAGCTCGACTAGCGGGGGTGCCTACGAGCAGTACTTC
D: TRBD1; V: TRBV6-5; size: few; J: TRBJ1-1; CDR3: CASSYGGGGTEAFF; DNA: TGTGCCAGCAGTTATGGAGGGGGCGGTACTGAAGCTTTCTTT
D: TRBD1; V: TRBV28; size: -; J: TRBJ1-1; CDR3: CASASGTVTSGAFF; DNA: TGTGCCAGCGCCTCCGGGACAGTCACTTCTGGAGCTTTCTTT
D: -; V: TRBV18; size: -; J: TRBJ2-5; CDR3: CASSPPGQGRETQYF; DNA: TGTGCCAGCTCACCACCGGGGCAGGGTCGAGAGACCCAGTACTTC
D: -; V: TRBV27; size: -; J: TRBJ1-5; CDR3: CASSRLSNQPQHF; DNA: TGTGCCAGCAGCCGTCTCAGCAATCAGCCCCAGCATTTT